This T cell receptor (beta chain) was sequenced during a study of blood T cells in healthy people across ages. The study's findings and limits: Compared with aged donors, long-lived donors showed fewer expanded clones, suggesting selection.

Using a J-beta primer mix together with a sample-barcoded 5' primer, a second PCR was run for roughly 6 to 11 cycles. One entry per CDR3 protein, called by TCRdb with MiXCR from the 5' RACE reads. Found here are about 570,000 distinct CDR3 sequences, 25% to 30% of them singletons; the top ten hold about 18%. This clonotype was picked up a small number of times. As yet, its antigen is unknown. The CDR3 covers 16 residues. V lost 2 bases to trimming and J lost 5 bases, with 16 bases between them. Germline V gene sequence: CDR1 LGHDT, CDR2 YNNKEL (reference sequence). The specimen sequenced was blood. The V gene is TRBV3-1, the J gene TRBJ1-5; D is possibly TRBD1 (6 bases). The receptor was isolated from a woman aged 65 to 85 in good health. The CDR3 coding sequence is TGTGCCAGCAGCCAACAGGGGCCCACATTAGATCAGCCCCAGCATTTT. This sequence encodes CASSQQGPTLDQPQHF.